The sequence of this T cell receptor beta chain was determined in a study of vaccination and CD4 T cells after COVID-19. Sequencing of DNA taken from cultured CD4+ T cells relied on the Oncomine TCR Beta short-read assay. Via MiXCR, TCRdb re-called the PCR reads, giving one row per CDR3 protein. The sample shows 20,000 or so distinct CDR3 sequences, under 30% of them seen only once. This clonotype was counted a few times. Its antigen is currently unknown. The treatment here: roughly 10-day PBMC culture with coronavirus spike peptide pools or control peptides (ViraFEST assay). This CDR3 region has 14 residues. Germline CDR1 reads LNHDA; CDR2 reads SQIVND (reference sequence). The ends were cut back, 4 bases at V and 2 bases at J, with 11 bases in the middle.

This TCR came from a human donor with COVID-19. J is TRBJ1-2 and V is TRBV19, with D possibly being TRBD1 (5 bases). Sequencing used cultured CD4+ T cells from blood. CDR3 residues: CASSSGAANYGYTF. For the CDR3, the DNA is TGTGCCAGTAGTAGCGGGGCCGCCAACTATGGCTACACCTTC.